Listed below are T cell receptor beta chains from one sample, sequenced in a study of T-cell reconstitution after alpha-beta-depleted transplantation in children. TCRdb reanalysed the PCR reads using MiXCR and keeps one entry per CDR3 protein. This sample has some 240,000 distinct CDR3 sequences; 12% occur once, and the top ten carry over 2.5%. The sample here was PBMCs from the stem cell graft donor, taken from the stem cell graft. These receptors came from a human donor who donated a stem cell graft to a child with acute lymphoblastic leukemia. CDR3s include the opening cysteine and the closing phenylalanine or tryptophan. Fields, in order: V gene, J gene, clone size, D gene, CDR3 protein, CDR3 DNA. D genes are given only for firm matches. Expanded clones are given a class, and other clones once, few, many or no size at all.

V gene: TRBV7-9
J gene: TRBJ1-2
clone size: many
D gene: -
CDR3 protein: CASSFDKGGGYTF
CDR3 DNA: TGTGCCAGCAGCTTCGATAAGGGGGGAGGCTACACCTTC

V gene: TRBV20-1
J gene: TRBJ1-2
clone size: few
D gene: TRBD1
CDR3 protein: CSARDSGRGIYGYTF
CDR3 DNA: TGCAGTGCTAGAGATTCTGGCAGGGGGATCTATGGCTACACCTTC

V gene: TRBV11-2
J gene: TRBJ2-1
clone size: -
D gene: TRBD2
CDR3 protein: CASSPRWAGAYYNEQFF
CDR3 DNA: TGTGCCAGCAGCCCCCGCTGGGCGGGAGCGTACTACAATGAGCAGTTCTTC

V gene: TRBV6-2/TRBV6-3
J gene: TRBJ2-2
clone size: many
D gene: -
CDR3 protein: CASSYSTAVPWGQNTGELFF
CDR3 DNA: TGTGCCAGCAGTTACTCGACGGCAGTTCCATGGGGACAGAACACCGGGGAGCTGTTTTTT

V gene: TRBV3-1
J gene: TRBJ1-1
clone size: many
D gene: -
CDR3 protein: CASSLPQGEAFF
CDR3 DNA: TGTGCCAGCAGCCTTCCACAGGGTGAAGCTTTCTTT

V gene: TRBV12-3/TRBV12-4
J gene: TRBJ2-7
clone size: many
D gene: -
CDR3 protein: CASGVRREYEQYF
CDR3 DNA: TGTGCCAGTGGGGTTAGAAGGGAGTACGAGCAGTACTTC

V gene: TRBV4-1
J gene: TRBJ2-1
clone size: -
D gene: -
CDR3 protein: CASSHLVTGGPYYNEQFF
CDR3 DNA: TGCGCCAGCAGCCACCTGGTCACGGGGGGCCCTTACTACAATGAGCAGTTCTTC

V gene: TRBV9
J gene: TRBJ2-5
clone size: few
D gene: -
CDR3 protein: CASSVAGMETQYF
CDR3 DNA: TGTGCCAGCAGCGTAGCTGGAATGGAGACCCAGTACTTC

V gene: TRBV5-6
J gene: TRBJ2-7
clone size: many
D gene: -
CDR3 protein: CASSLWQSYEQYF
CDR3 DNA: TGTGCCAGCAGCTTGTGGCAGTCCTACGAGCAGTACTTC

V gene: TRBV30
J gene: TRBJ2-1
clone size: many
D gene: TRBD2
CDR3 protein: CAWNTGTSGNDEQFF
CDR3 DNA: TGTGCCTGGAACACCGGGACTAGCGGGAATGATGAGCAGTTCTTC

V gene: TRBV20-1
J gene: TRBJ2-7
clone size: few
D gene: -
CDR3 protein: CSARDSGLYSYEQYF
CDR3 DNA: TGCAGTGCTAGAGATAGTGGGTTATACTCCTACGAGCAGTACTTC

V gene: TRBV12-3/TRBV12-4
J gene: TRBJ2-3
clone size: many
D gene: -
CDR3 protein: CASSLARGTDTQYF
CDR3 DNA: TGTGCCAGCAGTTTAGCGCGCGGAACAGATACGCAGTATTTT

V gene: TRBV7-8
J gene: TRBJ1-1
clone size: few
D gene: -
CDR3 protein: CASSLTEQNTEAFF
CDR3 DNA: TGTGCCAGCAGCTTGACAGAGCAGAACACTGAAGCTTTCTTT

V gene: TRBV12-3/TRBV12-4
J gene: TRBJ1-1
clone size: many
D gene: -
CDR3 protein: CASSLEGSGNTEAFF
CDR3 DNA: TGTGCCAGCAGTTTAGAGGGGAGCGGGAACACTGAAGCTTTCTTT

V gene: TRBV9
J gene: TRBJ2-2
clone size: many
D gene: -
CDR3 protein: CASSVNGQKNTGELFF
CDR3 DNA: TGTGCCAGCAGCGTAAACGGGCAGAAAAACACCGGGGAGCTGTTTTTT

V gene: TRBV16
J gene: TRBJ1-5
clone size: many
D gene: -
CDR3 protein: CASSHGIVQPQHF
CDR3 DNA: TGTGCCAGCAGCCATGGTATCGTTCAGCCCCAGCATTTT

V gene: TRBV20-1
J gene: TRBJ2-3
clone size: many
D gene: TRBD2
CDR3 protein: CSASLLAGGRSDTQYF
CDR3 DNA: TGCAGTGCTAGCCTCCTAGCGGGGGGGCGCTCAGATACGCAGTATTTT

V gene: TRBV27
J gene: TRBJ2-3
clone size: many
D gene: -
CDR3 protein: CASSLASGGTDTQYF
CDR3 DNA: TGTGCCAGCAGTTTAGCCTCTGGAGGTACAGATACGCAGTATTTT

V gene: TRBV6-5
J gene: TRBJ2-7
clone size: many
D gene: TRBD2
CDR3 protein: CASSSPTSGRRDEQYF
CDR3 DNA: TGTGCCAGCAGTTCTCCCACTAGCGGGAGAAGAGACGAGCAGTACTTC

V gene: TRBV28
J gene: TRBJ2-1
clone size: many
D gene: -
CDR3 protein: CASRVRSYNEQFF
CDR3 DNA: TGTGCCAGCAGGGTACGCTCCTACAATGAGCAGTTCTTC

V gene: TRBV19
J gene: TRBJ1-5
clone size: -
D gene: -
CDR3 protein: CASTPLNSNQPQHF
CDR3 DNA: TGTGCCAGTACCCCTCTGAATAGCAATCAGCCCCAGCATTTT

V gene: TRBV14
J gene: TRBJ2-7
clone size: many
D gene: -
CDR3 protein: CASSQPGDISYEQYF
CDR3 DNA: TGTGCCAGCAGCCAACCAGGGGACATCTCCTACGAGCAGTACTTC

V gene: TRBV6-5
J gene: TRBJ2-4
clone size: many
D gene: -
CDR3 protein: CASSYSDMALAKNIQYF
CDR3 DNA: TGTGCCAGCAGTTACTCGGATATGGCTTTAGCCAAAAACATTCAGTACTTC

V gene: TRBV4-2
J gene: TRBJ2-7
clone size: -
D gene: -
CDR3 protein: CASSQDWDGTYEQYF
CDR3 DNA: TGTGCCAGCAGCCAAGATTGGGACGGAACCTACGAGCAGTACTTC

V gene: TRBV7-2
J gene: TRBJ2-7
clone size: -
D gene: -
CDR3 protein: CASSGRNQGPLPHF
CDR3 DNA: TGTGCCAGCAGCGGTAGGAATCAGGGCCCCTTACCACACTTC